One sample yielded the 21 T cell receptor beta chains listed below, sequenced in a study of T-cell memory formation after mild COVID-19. MiXCR, applied by TCRdb to the 5' RACE reads, yields one record per CDR3 protein. This table has under 400,000 distinct CDR3 sequences, 25% to 30% appearing once. Sample: PBMCs or a T cell subset sorted from them (not recorded which). Receptors originate from an adult woman who had mild COVID-19 (a few samples of this study predate the infection). Cell type and time point are not known.

This clonotype showed up many times. CDR3 in DNA: TGTGCCAGCAGTGAAGCGCCGGGACAGACAGGCTATAACTATGGCTACACCTTC. It specifies CASSEAPGQTGYNYGYTF. The chain links TRBV2 to TRBJ1-2; TRBD1 agrees at 7 bases. Germline CDR1 and CDR2: SNHLY and FYNNEI. This CDR3 contains 18 residues. Trimming removed 0 bases from V and 1 base from J; junction bases left unmatched: 11. The complete variable domain, with remaining parts taken from reference TRBV2 and TRBJ1-2, reads EPEVTQTPSHQVTQMGQEVILRCVPISNHLYFYWYRQILGQKVEFLVSFYNNEISEKSEIFDDQFSVERPDGSNFTLKIRSTKLEDSAMYFCASSEAPGQTGYNYGYTFGSGTRLTVV.

V and J are TRBV24-1 and TRBJ2-3; TRBD1 matches at 9 bases. The CDR3 has 13 residues. With 7 bases clipped from V and 3 bases from J, the junction kept 1 base outside the gene matches. The germline CDR1 and CDR2 sequences are KGHDR and SFDVKD. The CDR3: CATRDRGTDTQYF. CDR3 nucleotide sequence: TGTGCCACCAGGGACAGGGGAACAGATACGCAGTATTTT.

Ten or more counts support this clonotype. The chain combines TRBV24-1 with TRBJ2-5; 7 positions agree with TRBD1. There are 17 residues in the CDR3. Trimming took 4 bases from V and 3 from J; bases not matched to a gene: 13. Per the germline V gene, CDR1 is KGHDR and CDR2 is SFDVKD. The CDR3 is CATSDRGPGQWEETQYF. The CDR3 DNA is TGTGCCACCAGTGACCGTGGACCGGGACAGTGGGAAGAGACCCAGTACTTC.

This clonotype was observed at least ten times. This chain joins TRBV4-1 and TRBJ2-3; 8 nucleotides line up with TRBD2. CDR1 MGHRA and CDR2 YSYEKL come from the germline V gene. The junction had 8 bases not matched to a gene; V was cut back by 1 base and J by 5 bases. The CDR3 loop spans 16 amino acids. CDR3: CASSQVAAGGLDTQYF. In DNA, the CDR3 is TGCGCCAGCAGCCAAGTCGCGGCGGGGGGCCTAGATACGCAGTATTTT.

This chain joins TRBV19 and TRBJ1-3, with 7 bases that match TRBD1. From germline, CDR1 is LNHDA and CDR2 SQIVND (reference sequence). Trimming removed 8 bases from V and 0 bases from J; junction bases left unmatched: 7. The CDR3 runs to 15 residues. CDR3 protein: CASQGQVFSGNTIYF. Written as DNA, the CDR3 is TGTGCCAGTCAAGGACAGGTCTTCTCTGGAAACACCATATATTTT.

A few counts support this clonotype. This chain connects TRBV3-1 to TRBJ2-7; 9 positions agree with TRBD1. The CDR3 covers 14 residues. With V trimmed by 5 bases and J by 2 bases, 4 bases remained unmatched. Per the germline V gene, CDR1 is LGHDT and CDR2 is YNNKEL (reference sequence). The CDR3 DNA sequence: TGTGCCAGCAGCAAGGGACAGGGACCCTACGAGCAGTACTTC. The encoded protein is CASSKGQGPYEQYF.

The V gene is TRBV12-3 or TRBV12-4, the J gene TRBJ1-2; maybe TRBD1 (6 bases). The CDR3 length is 15 residues. The germline V and J ends were trimmed by 6 bases and 8 bases, with 22 bases remaining between them. This chain's CDR3 is CASRWGRQGMWGYTF. In nucleotides, the CDR3 is TGTGCCAGCAGGTGGGGGCGGCAGGGGATGTGGGGCTACACCTTC.

This clonotype was detected ten times or more. V usage is TRBV29-1 and J usage is TRBJ2-1; D is uncertain. The germline gives CDR1 SQVTM, CDR2 ANQGSEA. The CDR3 is made up of 11 amino acids. V lost 3 bases to trimming and J lost 12 bases, with 12 bases between them. The CDR3 region has the DNA TGCAGCGTTGATCCGGGTTCGGGGCAGTTCTTC. The encoded protein is CSVDPGSGQFF.

The sample holds a few counts of this clonotype. The chain is built from TRBV24-1 and TRBJ1-3; D not certain. The CDR3 contains 13 residues. V lost 5 bases and J lost 4, with 8 bases in between. CDR1 is KGHDR and CDR2 is SFDVKD in the germline V gene. The CDR3 reads CATSAPAGNTIYF. The CDR3 bases are TGTGCCACCAGTGCCCCTGCAGGAAACACCATATATTTT.

This clonotype has only a few counts. The genes are TRBV28 and TRBJ1-5; D ambiguous. Trimming pared 6 bases from V and 9 bases from J, leaving 12 bases between. The germline CDR1 and CDR2 sequences are MDHEN and SYDVKM. This CDR3 contains 12 residues. The CDR3 sequence: CASRLFDRPQHF. The CDR3 DNA sequence: TGTGCCAGCAGGTTGTTTGATCGGCCCCAGCATTTT. The full variable domain, its missing parts supplied by reference TRBV28 and TRBJ1-5, is DVKVTQSSRYLVKRTGEKVFLECVQDMDHENMFWYRQDPGLGLRLIYFSYDVKMKEKGDIPEGYSVSREKKERFSLILESASTNQTSMYLCASRLFDRPQHFGDGTRLSIL.

This clonotype was found a few times. The V call is TRBV5-4, the J call TRBJ2-1; the match to TRBD2 covers 13 bases. This CDR3 contains 16 residues. The V gene's germline CDR1 is SGHNT and CDR2 YYREEE (reference sequence). V shed 5 bases, J shed 8 bases, and the junction held 10 bases outside the gene matches. DNA for the CDR3: TGTGCCAGCAGTTTGACTAGCGGGAGGTACCATGATGAGCAGTTCTTC. Protein product: CASSLTSGRYHDEQFF.

The chain links TRBV6-5 to TRBJ2-5; 8 nucleotides line up with TRBD1. Germline-derived CDR1 and CDR2 are MNHEY and SVGAGI. V shed 5 bases and J 2 bases; nucleotides not matched to a gene: 10. This CDR3 has 16 residues. The CDR3 sequence: CASSQPRDRRQETQYF. DNA for the CDR3: TGTGCCAGCAGTCAACCTCGGGACAGGCGGCAAGAGACCCAGTACTTC.

V is TRBV7-3 and J is TRBJ1-1; 8 bases fit TRBD1. J lost 4 bases, V lost 0 bases, and 10 bases had no gene match. CDR1 is SGHTA and CDR2 is FQGTGA in the germline V gene. The CDR3 is 17 amino acids. CDR3 amino acids: CASSLTGDRPFRTEAFF. The CDR3 DNA reads as TGTGCCAGCAGCTTAACTGGGGACAGGCCATTTCGCACTGAAGCTTTCTTT.

There are a few counts of this clonotype. CDR3 sequence (DNA): TGCGCCAGCAGGATCACAGGGTTGAACACTGAAGCTTTCTTT. This codes for CASRITGLNTEAFF. The V and J genes are TRBV5-1 and TRBJ1-1, with D perhaps TRBD1 (6 bases). Trimming cost V 5 bases and J 0 bases, with 11 bases left between them. There are 14 residues in the CDR3. Germline values: CDR1 SGHRS, CDR2 YFSETQ.

Ten or more counts support this clonotype. The chain combines TRBV2 with TRBJ2-1; 14 bases are a match to TRBD2. The CDR3 length is 15 residues. The germline V gene has CDR1 SNHLY and CDR2 FYNNEI. Trimming at V came to 6 bases and at J to 6 bases, leaving 4 bases not matched to a gene. The CDR3 here is CASRVGLAGGNEQFF. As DNA, the CDR3 is TGTGCCAGCAGGGTTGGACTAGCGGGAGGCAATGAGCAGTTCTTC.

This clonotype was observed a few times. The V call is TRBV24-1, the J call TRBJ2-4, with 8 nucleotides matching TRBD1. Germline CDR1 KGHDR, CDR2 SFDVKD. Losses at the gene ends were 4 bases for V and 4 bases for J; bases not matched to a gene: 5. This CDR3 spans 15 amino acids. The CDR3 DNA sequence: TGTGCCACCAGTGAGAGACAGGGGAGGAAAAACATTCAGTACTTC. It codes for CATSERQGRKNIQYF.

The genes are TRBV5-1 and TRBJ1-2; the D is unclear. Trimming removed 9 bases from V and 5 bases from J, with 17 bases in between. The germline V gene encodes CDR1 SGHRS and CDR2 YFSETQ. CDR3 length: 13 residues. The CDR3 loop reads CATSPDGLYGYTF. The CDR3 DNA follows: TGCGCCACTTCCCCGGACGGATTATATGGCTACACCTTC.

This clonotype was counted at least ten times. The chain is built from TRBV20-1 and TRBJ2-3, with 12 nucleotides matching TRBD2. Losses at the gene ends were 5 bases for V and 1 base for J; bases not matched to a gene: 4. This CDR3 comprises 15 residues. Germline assignment: CDR1 DFQATT and CDR2 SNEGSKA (reference sequence). The DNA for the CDR3 is TGCAGTGCTTCACTAGCGGGGGGTCGCACAGATACGCAGTATTTT. Translating gives CSASLAGGRTDTQYF.

In this sample, this clonotype is medium-sized. The chain joins TRBV5-1 to TRBJ2-1, with 15 bases aligning to TRBD2. Losses at the gene ends were 3 bases for V and 0 bases for J; bases not matched to a gene: 4. CDR3 length: 18 residues. The V gene's germline CDR1 is SGHRS and CDR2 YFSETQ. The CDR3, as DNA: TGCGCCAGCAGCTCCGGGACTAGCGGGAGGAGCTCCTACAATGAGCAGTTCTTC. Protein product: CASSSGTSGRSSYNEQFF.

This rearrangement joins TRBV6-2 or TRBV6-3 to TRBJ2-5; 8 bases are a match to TRBD2. Germline CDR1 MNHEY, CDR2 SVGEGT. The V and J ends lost 0 bases and 2 bases, in that order; junction bases with no gene match: 5. This CDR3 is built from 16 residues. CDR3 DNA sequence: TGTGCCAGCAGTTACTCTGGTAGCGGGGCACAAGAGACCCAGTACTTC. Protein: CASSYSGSGAQETQYF.

The V and J genes are TRBV6-5 and TRBJ2-7; 7 positions match TRBD1. Trimming cost V 0 bases and J 3 bases; bases outside gene matches: 8. The CDR3 is 16 amino acids. Germline values: CDR1 MNHEY, CDR2 SVGAGI. Here the CDR3 reads CASSYSGTATYYEQYF. The CDR3 nucleotides read TGTGCCAGCAGTTACTCGGGGACAGCCACCTACTACGAGCAGTACTTC.